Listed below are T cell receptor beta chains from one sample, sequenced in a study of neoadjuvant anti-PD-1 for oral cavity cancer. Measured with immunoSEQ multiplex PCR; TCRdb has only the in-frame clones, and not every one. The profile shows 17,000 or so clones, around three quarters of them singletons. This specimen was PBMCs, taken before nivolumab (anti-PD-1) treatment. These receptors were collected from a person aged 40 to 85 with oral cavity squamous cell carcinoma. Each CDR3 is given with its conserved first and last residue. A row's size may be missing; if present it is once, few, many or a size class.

CDR3aa: CASSLAEGLNEQFF
abundance: few
v_gene: TRBV5-1

CDR3aa: CASSLLSHNSGNTIYF
abundance: .
v_gene: TRBV28

CDR3aa: CASRRKPWEVDEKLFF
abundance: .
v_gene: TRBV2

CDR3aa: CASSDQAGGVSYEQYF
abundance: .
v_gene: TRBV25-1

CDR3aa: CASSQDTPVSGEQFF
abundance: .
v_gene: TRBV4-1

CDR3aa: CASRREAPSTHEQYF
abundance: .
v_gene: TRBV6-5

CDR3aa: CATSIGTGSGGYTF
abundance: few
v_gene: TRBV15

CDR3aa: CAWTGKANYGYTF
abundance: .
v_gene: TRBV30

CDR3aa: CGTGNTGELFF
abundance: .
v_gene: TRBV30

CDR3aa: CASREAGTDTQYF
abundance: .
v_gene: TRBV10-2

CDR3aa: CASSLAPNYEQYF
abundance: .
v_gene: TRBV11-3

CDR3aa: CASSLMVRGTTEAFF
abundance: .
v_gene: TRBV27

CDR3aa: CASSSGHTTNEKLFF
abundance: .
v_gene: TRBV11-2

CDR3aa: CASLGTVCEAFF
abundance: .
v_gene: TRBV10-1

CDR3aa: CASGPEDQPQHF
abundance: .
v_gene: TRBV7-9

CDR3aa: CASSSSGAGETQYF
abundance: .
v_gene: TRBV5-1

CDR3aa: CASTPRGDYSNQPQHF
abundance: few
v_gene: TRBV6-6

CDR3aa: CASSLAGGQETQYF
abundance: .
v_gene: TRBV7-9

CDR3aa: CASSLSGIGSYEQYF
abundance: .
v_gene: TRBV5-1

CDR3aa: CASKTDRNTEAFF
abundance: .
v_gene: TRBV2

CDR3aa: CASSHGTVSNQPQHF
abundance: .
v_gene: TRBV6-5

CDR3aa: CASSPLTGNPYEQYF
abundance: .
v_gene: TRBV27

CDR3aa: CASSFSGTGELFF
abundance: .
v_gene: TRBV7-6

CDR3aa: CASSVGPGDTQYF
abundance: .
v_gene: TRBV9

CDR3aa: CASSLREARPQHF
abundance: few
v_gene: TRBV19

CDR3aa: CASSSSGLAQHF
abundance: few
v_gene: TRBV7-2

CDR3aa: CATSRGPEADAGYTF
abundance: few
v_gene: TRBV15

CDR3aa: CASSPWAAAGGYTF
abundance: .
v_gene: TRBV27

CDR3aa: CASSREGANTEAFF
abundance: .
v_gene: TRBV2

CDR3aa: CASSLAQAGNTIYF
abundance: few
v_gene: TRBV5-4

CDR3aa: CASSLGRDPKNIQYF
abundance: .
v_gene: TRBV13

CDR3aa: CASSEILGTGRTDTQYF
abundance: .
v_gene: TRBV2

CDR3aa: CASSEQGGKTQYF
abundance: .
v_gene: TRBV2

CDR3aa: CASSVSVSTDTQYF
abundance: once
v_gene: TRBV10-1

CDR3aa: CASSQQLGGSSYNEQFF
abundance: .
v_gene: TRBV14

CDR3aa: CASSRRAVSSYNEQFF
abundance: .
v_gene: TRBV7-2

CDR3aa: CASSPESGALTDTQYF
abundance: .
v_gene: TRBV9

CDR3aa: CAISESGLSYEQYF
abundance: .
v_gene: TRBV10-3

CDR3aa: CATSRGTGFDYTF
abundance: .
v_gene: TRBV15

CDR3aa: CASSLGSGNTGELFF
abundance: .
v_gene: TRBV5-4

CDR3aa: CASSLGWQTGANVLTF
abundance: .
v_gene: TRBV5-6